The 7 T cell receptor beta chains below were found in one sample sequenced in a study of CD8+ T cells in alopecia areata (dated by TCRdb to the late 2010s). Library generation was performed with the immunoSEQ multiplex PCR assay. RNA was extracted from all samples and reverse transcribed into cDNA as template for TCR sequencing. Not all clones reach the TCRdb copy of this immuneACCESS table, which keeps in-frame sequences only. Checked studies attribute under half of the gap to unresolved V genes and leave the rest unexplained. This sample holds roughly 250,000 clones; roughly two thirds were observed only once. The top ten hold 1% to 1.5% of the sample. Per the publication, the time point label means: baseline before oral tofacitinib. Material: CD4+ T cells sorted from blood, obtained at week 0. The receptors derive from a human donor with alopecia areata.

The gene calls are TRBV6-5 and TRBJ2-5, with 7 bases matching TRBD1. The germline V gene encodes CDR1 MNHEY and CDR2 SVGAGI. J lost 0 bases, V lost 6 bases, and 7 bases had no gene match. The CDR3 runs to 15 residues. In nucleotides, the CDR3 is TGTGCCAGCAGCGCCGGGACAGACGACCAAGAGACCCAGTACTTC. Its protein product is CASSAGTDDQETQYF.

The J gene is TRBJ1-1, the V gene TRBV29-1, with 8 positions matching TRBD1. V gave up 6 bases and J gave up 8 bases; unmatched junction bases: 20. The CDR3 sequence is 16 residues long. The germline V gene encodes CDR1 SQVTM and CDR2 ANQGSEA. The CDR3 nucleotides are TGCAGCGTCGGGACTAATGACAGGGGCTGGGCCCGAGAAGCTTTCTTT. It translates to CSVGTNDRGWAREAFF.

V usage is TRBV7-6 and J usage is TRBJ2-5; possible D gene TRBD2, 6 bases. The CDR3 has 15 residues. V lost 1 base to trimming and J lost 2 bases, with 11 bases between them. Germline lookup yields CDR1 SGHVS and CDR2 FNYEAQ. CDR3 sequence reads: CASSLDYGLQETQYF. The DNA for the CDR3 is TGTGCCAGCAGCTTAGACTATGGACTACAAGAGACCCAGTACTTC.

This sequence joins TRBV6-5 and TRBJ2-1; TRBD2 is a possible D gene (6 bases). Germline V gene sequence: CDR1 MNHEY, CDR2 SVGAGI. The CDR3 runs 14 residues. V lost 3 bases to trimming and J lost 8 bases, with 14 bases between them. The CDR3 region is CASSYGPGGYEQFF. The CDR3, as DNA: TGTGCCAGCAGTTATGGCCCTGGGGGGTATGAGCAGTTCTTC.

J is TRBJ1-2 and V is TRBV7-2; D is unresolved. Trimming left V 5 bases short and J 1 base short, with 17 bases between. The length of the CDR3 is 16 residues. The germline CDR1 and CDR2 sequences are SGHTA and FQGNSA. Here the CDR3 reads CASSPTVTGYNYGYTF. The CDR3 nucleotides are TGTGCCAGCAGCCCAACAGTGACGGGCTATAACTATGGCTACACCTTC.

In regard to this clone: A read error may account for a junction end that differs from germline. The rearrangement joins TRBV27 to TRBJ1-1; D uncertain. The V gene's germline CDR1 is MNHEY and CDR2 SMNVEV (reference sequence). This CDR3 contains 13 residues. The CDR3 protein is CASSPRRNAEAFF. As DNA, the CDR3 is TGTGCCAGCAGTCCAAGGCGGAACGCTGAAGCTTTCTTT.

This chain joins TRBV29-1 and TRBJ2-2, with D perhaps assigned TRBD1 or TRBD2 (5 bases each). The V end lost 5 bases, the J end lost 4 bases, and 8 bases lay between the germline ends. Germline CDR1 is SQVTM and CDR2 is ANQGSEA. This CDR3 is built from 12 residues. The CDR3 loop reads CSVSGATGELFF. CDR3 in DNA: TGCAGCGTTTCCGGGGCCACCGGGGAGCTGTTTTTT.